These 30 T cell receptor beta chains were sequenced from one sample in a study of blood T cell repertoires in COVID-19. The assay was immunoSEQ multiplex PCR, and TCRdb's table has in-frame clones only and misses some. The sample consists of under 150,000 clones, 70% to 90% of them appearing once. Sequenced sample: peripheral blood. The receptor source for this set is a woman in her 70s who had recovered from COVID-19.

V and J are TRBV28 and TRBJ1-5, with no clear D. This CDR3 region has 14 residues. Germline CDR1 MDHEN, CDR2 SYDVKM. The V and J ends lost 5 bases and 0 bases respectively, with 8 bases between them. CDR3 bases: TGTGCCAGCAGTGGTGGGCATAGCAATCAGCCCCAGCATTTT. This translates into CASSGGHSNQPQHF.

This chain connects TRBV18 to TRBJ1-1; D perhaps matches TRBD1 (6 bases). The V end lost 1 base, the J end lost 1 base, and 13 bases lay between the germline ends. CDR1 KGHSH and CDR2 LQKENI come from the germline V gene. CDR3 length: 16 amino acids. CDR3 nucleotides: TGTGCCAGCTCACCACGGGCTGGGGGCAGGAACACTGAAGCTTTCTTT. Translating gives CASSPRAGGRNTEAFF.

J is TRBJ1-3 and V is TRBV7-2, with D perhaps TRBD1 (6 bases). The V and J ends lost 6 bases and 0 bases respectively, with 12 bases between them. Germline CDR1 reads SGHTA; CDR2 reads FQGNSA. The CDR3 runs 15 residues. The CDR3 DNA is TGTGCCAGCAGACCAGGGGTCCTCTCTGGAAACACCATATATTTT. Amino acid sequence: CASRPGVLSGNTIYF.

The chain has TRBV3-1 (or the pseudogene TRBV3-2) and TRBJ2-3; 8 bases fit TRBD2. Germline CDR1 LGHDT, CDR2 YNNKEL (reference sequence). V gave up 4 bases and J gave up 4 bases; unmatched junction bases: 13. This CDR3 spans 17 amino acids. CDR3 in amino acids: CASSPSFGTSGSDTQYF. The CDR3 DNA sequence: TGTGCCAGCAGCCCATCGTTTGGGACTAGTGGGTCAGATACGCAGTATTTT.

The sample holds a few counts of this clone. The chain employs TRBV7-3 and TRBJ2-1; TRBD2 is a possible D gene (6 bases). Germline CDR1 and CDR2: SGHTA and FQGTGA. This CDR3 is built from 13 residues. With 6 bases removed from V and 5 bases from J, the gap between germline ends came to 11 bases. CDR3: CASRAGTHNEQFF. CDR3 DNA: TGTGCCAGCAGAGCCGGGACTCACAATGAGCAGTTCTTC.

J is TRBJ2-1 and V is TRBV19; 10 nucleotides line up with TRBD2. The germline V gene has CDR1 LNHDA and CDR2 SQIVND (reference sequence). With 1 base clipped from V and 7 bases from J, the junction kept 7 bases outside the gene matches. The CDR3 length is 16 residues. The CDR3 sequence: CASSIAASGSRNEQFF. As DNA, the CDR3 is TGTGCCAGTAGTATAGCGGCTAGCGGGAGCAGAAATGAGCAGTTCTTC. Looking up the rest from reference TRBV19 and TRBJ2-1 gives the full variable domain: DGGITQSPKYLFRKEGQNVTLSCEQNLNHDAMYWYRQDPGQGLRLIYYSQIVNDFQKGDIAEGYSVSREKKESFPLTVTSAQKNPTAFYLCASSIAASGSRNEQFFGPGTRLTVL.

This chain links TRBV7-3 with TRBJ1-2, with TRBD1 as a possible D gene (5 bases). Germline V lookup: CDR1 SGHTA, CDR2 FQGTGA. The CDR3 contains 15 residues. Deletions cut 9 bases from V and 4 bases from J, with 21 bases between. The CDR3 reads CASRQSVQGGYGYTF. In DNA, the CDR3 is TGTGCCAGTCGACAGTCTGTTCAGGGTGGCTATGGCTACACCTTC.

V and J are TRBV7-9 and TRBJ2-7; 7 bases fit TRBD1. Germline V lookup: CDR1 SEHNR, CDR2 FQNEAQ (reference sequence). CDR3 length: 13 residues. V was pared by 4 bases and J by 4 bases, with 4 bases of the junction left unmatched. CDR3 amino acids: CASSSSQGYEQYF. In nucleotides, the CDR3 is TGTGCCAGCAGCTCGTCACAGGGGTACGAGCAGTACTTC.

V usage is TRBV29-1 and J usage is TRBJ1-2; the match to TRBD1 covers 9 bases. The ends lost 1 base at V and 2 bases at J; junction bases unmatched: 5. The CDR3 is 15 amino acids. Looked up from germline, CDR1 is SQVTM and CDR2 is ANQGSEA. The CDR3 DNA is TGCAGCGTTGAAGGGAGGGGACAGGGAAACTATGGCTACACCTTC. This codes for CSVEGRGQGNYGYTF.

The chain couples TRBV12-3 or TRBV12-4 to TRBJ2-2; D remains ambiguous. The CDR3 has 13 amino acids. The V and J ends lost 7 bases and 3 bases respectively, with 9 bases between them. The CDR3 loop is CASTDTYTGELFF. CDR3 DNA: TGTGCCAGCACCGACACATACACCGGGGAGCTGTTTTTT.

V is TRBV10-3 and J is TRBJ2-3, with D possibly matching TRBD2 (6 bases). CDR3 length equals 13 residues. The V gene lost 7 bases and the J gene lost 4 bases, with 12 bases spanning the gap. Per the germline V gene, CDR1 is ENHRY and CDR2 is SYGVKD. CDR3 coding DNA: TGTGCCATCACTCGGGGAGGCGCAGATACGCAGTATTTT. This codes for CAITRGGADTQYF.

The rearrangement uses TRBV18 and TRBJ1-6; 10 nucleotides agree with TRBD1. The length of the CDR3 is 15 residues. Germline V gene sequence: CDR1 KGHSH, CDR2 LQKENI. The V segment lost 2 bases and the J segment 10 bases; nucleotides outside the gene matches: 5. The CDR3 DNA reads as TGTGCCAGCTCACCAAGGGACAGGGGTCTCTCACCCCTCCACTTT. Translation gives CASSPRDRGLSPLHF.

The J gene is TRBJ2-3, the V gene TRBV29-1, with TRBD2 identical over 12 bases. There are 13 residues in the CDR3. The V gene's germline CDR1 is SQVTM and CDR2 ANQGSEA. J lost 5 bases, V lost 4 bases, and 1 base had no gene match. Here the CDR3 DNA reads TGCAGCGTTGCTAGCGGGGGGGTAGATACGCAGTATTTT. Its protein product is CSVASGGVDTQYF.

The V gene is TRBV7-9, the J gene TRBJ1-1, with 9 bases aligning to TRBD1. CDR1 is SEHNR and CDR2 is FQNEAQ in the germline V gene (reference sequence). Losses at the gene ends were 5 bases for V and 1 base for J; bases not matched to a gene: 2. The CDR3 has 14 amino acids. The CDR3 DNA reads as TGTGCCAGCAGCCCGGGACAGGGGAACACTGAAGCTTTCTTT. Protein sequence: CASSPGQGNTEAFF. The variable domain in full, completed from reference TRBV7-9 and TRBJ1-1, reads DTGVSQNPRHKITKRGQNVTFRCDPISEHNRLYWYRQTLGQGPEFLTYFQNEAQLEKSRLLSDRFSAERPKGSFSTLEIQRTEQGDSAMYLCASSPGQGNTEAFFGQGTRLTVV.

The gene calls are TRBV24-1 and TRBJ2-1; a possible D gene is TRBD1 (6 bases). With 5 bases removed from V and 3 bases from J, the gap between germline ends came to 10 bases. This CDR3 region has 14 residues. Germline V CDR1 and CDR2: KGHDR, SFDVKD. The CDR3 nucleotides read TGTGCCACCAGTGCCTCGGACAGCTACAATGAGCAGTTCTTC. It specifies CATSASDSYNEQFF.

This chain connects TRBV7-3 to TRBJ2-3; tentative D call: TRBD2 (6 bases). This CDR3 region has 13 residues. Germline CDR1 and CDR2: SGHTA and FQGTGA. V was pared by 5 bases and J by 9 bases, with 15 bases between. As DNA, the CDR3 is TGTGCCAGCAGCGCAAGGGGAGGTGGGACGCAGTATTTT. Protein: CASSARGGGTQYF.

The gene calls are TRBV30 and TRBJ2-1, with D possibly being TRBD2 (5 bases). The CDR3 extends over 11 amino acids. Germline V gene sequence: CDR1 GTSNPN, CDR2 SVGIG (reference sequence). V dropped 1 base and J dropped 8 bases, with 6 bases sitting between them. The CDR3 DNA sequence: TGTGCCTGGAGTGCGAGGGATGAGCAGTTCTTC. Translated, it gives CAWSARDEQFF. Filled out from reference TRBV30 and TRBJ2-1, the complete variable domain reads SQTIHQWPATLVQPVGSPLSLECTVEGTSNPNLYWYRQAAGRGLQLLFYSVGIGQISSEVPQNLSASRPQDRQFILSSKKLLLSDSGFYLCAWSARDEQFFGPGTRLTVL.

This clone occurred once. The CDR3 loop reads CAISVRASGGGEQFF. CDR3 coding DNA: TGTGCCATCAGTGTTAGGGCTAGCGGGGGGGGAGAGCAGTTCTTC. V and J are TRBV10-3 and TRBJ2-1; 12 bases are a match to TRBD2. The V gene's germline CDR1 is ENHRY and CDR2 SYGVKD. J lost 10 bases, V lost 4 bases, and 8 bases had no gene match. The CDR3 is 15 amino acids.

This clone is a singleton in its sample. The chain has TRBV7-2 and TRBJ2-7, with D unresolved. The closer fit of TRBJ2-5 to the DNA end suggests the J call may be wrong. The CDR3 totals 16 residues. Germline lookup yields CDR1 SGHTA and CDR2 FQGNSA. CDR3 protein: CASSLVPARRQETQYF. Written as DNA, the CDR3 is TGTGCCAGCAGCTTAGTGCCTGCTAGAAGGCAAGAGACCCAGTACTTC.

Comment on this clone: Other DNA sequences within the sample encode an identical CDR3. The rearrangement joins TRBV28 to TRBJ1-2; no clear D gene. This CDR3 has 11 amino acids. Germline V gene lookup returns CDR1 MDHEN and CDR2 SYDVKM. The CDR3 sequence is CGCLANYGYTF. DNA of the CDR3: TGTGGGTGCTTAGCCAACTATGGCTACACCTTC.

With regard to this clone: Sequence at one end of the junction differs from germline and may be a read error. The gene calls are TRBV6-2 or TRBV6-3 and TRBJ1-4; a weak D match, TRBD1 (6 bases). CDR1 is MNHEY, CDR2 SVGEGT, per germline. This CDR3 is 12 amino acids long. This CDR3 is CASSYERQDPLF. The CDR3 DNA sequence: TGTGCCAGCAGTTACGAGCGACAGGACCCCCTTTTT.

On this clone: The same CDR3 can be traced to other DNA sequences in this sample. V gene TRBV27 combines with J gene TRBJ2-5, with 8 bases identical to TRBD1. This CDR3 comprises 14 residues. Per the germline V gene, CDR1 is MNHEY and CDR2 is SMNVEV (reference sequence). V trimming: 5 bases; J trimming: 1 base; junction bases outside the gene matches: 3. The CDR3 sequence: CASSPRGPQETQYF. The CDR3 region has the DNA TGTGCCAGCAGTCCCAGGGGGCCCCAAGAGACCCAGTACTTC.

The rearrangement joins TRBV10-3 to TRBJ2-2, with a tentative D call TRBD2 (5 bases). Trimming cost V 4 bases and J 4 bases, with 10 bases left between them. CDR1 and CDR2 (germline): ENHRY, SYGVKD. The length of the CDR3 is 14 residues. CDR3 in amino acids: CAISAGLTTGELFF. CDR3 nucleotide sequence: TGTGCCATCAGTGCTGGACTTACCACCGGGGAGCTGTTTTTT.

The rearrangement uses TRBV6-5 and TRBJ1-6; the match to TRBD1 covers 7 bases. Germline lookup yields CDR1 MNHEY and CDR2 SVGAGI. Trimming removed 4 bases from V and 6 bases from J; junction bases left unmatched: 6. The CDR3 is 15 amino acids. The CDR3 here is CASSSGQVRNSPLHF. The CDR3 nucleotides are TGTGCCAGCAGTTCCGGACAGGTCCGTAATTCACCCCTCCACTTT.

The CDR3 here is CASSSLGLSSYEQYF. The DNA of the CDR3 is TGTGCCAGCAGCTCCCTAGGCTTGAGCTCCTACGAGCAGTACTTC. The chain is built from TRBV5-5 and TRBJ2-7; D call uncertain. The ends were cut back, 3 bases at V and 0 bases at J, with 13 bases in the middle. There are 15 residues in the CDR3. Germline CDR1 and CDR2: SGHKS and YYEKEE (reference sequence).

J is TRBJ2-3 and V is TRBV7-2, with TRBD2 matching over 9 bases. CDR1 and CDR2 (germline): SGHTA, FQGNSA. Trimming removed 2 bases from V and 1 base from J; junction bases left unmatched: 7. This CDR3 has 17 amino acids. CDR3 protein: CASSLFPSGVGTDTQYF. Written as DNA, the CDR3 is TGTGCCAGCAGCTTATTTCCTAGCGGGGTTGGCACAGATACGCAGTATTTT.

V gene TRBV11-2 combines with J gene TRBJ1-1; the D is unclear. Germline CDR1 is SGHAT and CDR2 is FQNNGV. V was clipped by 0 bases and J by 7 bases, with 12 bases between them. The CDR3 runs 14 residues. The CDR3 nucleotides read TGTGCCAGCAGCTTAGATCTGGGCCACGTTGAAGCTTTCTTT. Its translation is CASSLDLGHVEAFF.

This clone was counted a few times. V is TRBV6-5 and J is TRBJ2-1; 7 bases line up with TRBD2. With 8 bases clipped from V and 4 bases from J, the junction kept 5 bases outside the gene matches. Germline V gives CDR1 MNHEY, CDR2 SVGAGI. There are 13 residues in the CDR3. CDR3 protein: CASGRRGYNEQFF. The DNA of the CDR3 is TGTGCCAGCGGACGGCGGGGGTACAATGAGCAGTTCTTC.

This clone was picked up one time. The rearrangement joins TRBV6-2 or TRBV6-3 to TRBJ2-5; no reliable D call. Trimming removed 4 bases at V and 5 bases at J, with 8 bases between. CDR3 size: 12 residues. CDR1 and CDR2 from the germline V gene are MNHEY and SVGEGT. This CDR3 is CASSSTFETQYF. Here the CDR3 DNA reads TGTGCCAGCAGTTCTACCTTTGAGACCCAGTACTTC.

This chain links TRBV10-3 with TRBJ1-3, with TRBD1 as a possible D gene (5 bases). Trimming cost V 2 bases and J 2 bases, with 16 bases left between them. Germline V lookup: CDR1 ENHRY, CDR2 SYGVKD. The CDR3 spans 17 residues. Written as DNA, the CDR3 is TGTGCCATCAGTGAGGATAGGGGATTAGTACCTGGAAACACCATATATTTT. Its protein is CAISEDRGLVPGNTIYF.